This T cell receptor (beta chain) was identified during a study of vaccination effects on CD4 cells after COVID-19. Germline loops: CDR1 MDHEN, CDR2 SYDVKM. V was cut by 5 bases and J by 6 bases, with 8 bases left in between. The CDR3 is made up of 12 amino acids. Produced via immunoSEQ multiplex PCR; TCRdb's table is partial and in-frame only. In the table there are 50,000 or so clones, roughly 76% of which are singletons. In the case of this clone: Its specificity is unknown.

Using viral peptide pools, the ViraFEST assay grew out antigen-specific CD4+ T cells prior to sequencing. Following a roughly 9-day culture, CD4+ T cells were purified. The clonotype was recovered from a human donor who received a COVID-19 vaccine. The material was CD4+ T cells from PBMCs cultured with HCoV-229E spike peptides, obtained before COVID-19 vaccination. The V call is TRBV28, the J call TRBJ1-5; tentative D call: TRBD1 (5 bases). Here the CDR3 DNA reads TGTGCCAGCAGTGAGACAGTTCAGCCCCAGCATTTT. Translated, it gives CASSETVQPQHF.